This TCR beta chain was captured in a study of T cell repertoires in cytomegalovirus infection. In TCRdb, the reads were re-called with MiXCR into one record per CDR3 protein. This sample has about 770,000 distinct CDR3 sequences, with 29% found just once. This clonotype was seen once. Its antigen is undetermined. Germline lookup yields CDR1 SGHVT and CDR2 SQSDAQ. V lost 4 bases, J lost 4 bases, and 16 bases lay in between. CDR3 length equals 15 residues. This sequence joins TRBV7-4 and TRBJ1-2; D perhaps matches TRBD1 (6 bases). This TCR derives from a human donor in good health (CMV status not recorded). Some clones in this sample may be carry-over from other donors' samples. The sample was cultured CD8+ T cells from PBMCs, taken from culture after CMV antigen stimulation. CDR3 loop: CASSSDRRRVYGYTF. CDR3 nucleotide sequence: TGTGCCAGCAGCTCCGACAGGAGAAGGGTCTATGGCTACACCTTC.